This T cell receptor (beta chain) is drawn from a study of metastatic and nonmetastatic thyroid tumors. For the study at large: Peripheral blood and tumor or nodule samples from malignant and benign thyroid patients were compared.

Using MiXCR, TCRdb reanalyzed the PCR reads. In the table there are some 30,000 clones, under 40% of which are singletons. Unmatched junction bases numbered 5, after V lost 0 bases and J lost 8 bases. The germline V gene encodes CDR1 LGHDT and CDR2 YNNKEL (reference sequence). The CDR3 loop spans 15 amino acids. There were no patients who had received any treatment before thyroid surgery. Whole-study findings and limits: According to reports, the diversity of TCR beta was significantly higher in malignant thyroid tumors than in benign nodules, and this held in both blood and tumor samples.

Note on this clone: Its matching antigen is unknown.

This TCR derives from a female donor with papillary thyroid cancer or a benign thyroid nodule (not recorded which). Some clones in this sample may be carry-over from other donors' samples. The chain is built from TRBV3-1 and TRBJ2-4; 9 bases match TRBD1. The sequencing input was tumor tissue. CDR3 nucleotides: TGTGCCAGCAGCCAAGATGTGACAGGGGGGCACATTCAGTACTTC. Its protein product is CASSQDVTGGHIQYF.